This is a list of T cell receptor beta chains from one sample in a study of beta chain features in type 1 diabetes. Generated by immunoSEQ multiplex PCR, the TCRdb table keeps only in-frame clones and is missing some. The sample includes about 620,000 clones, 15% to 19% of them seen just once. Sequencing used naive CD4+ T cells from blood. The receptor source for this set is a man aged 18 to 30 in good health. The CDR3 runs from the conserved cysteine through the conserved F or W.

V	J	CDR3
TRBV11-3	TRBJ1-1	CASSLDVEAFF
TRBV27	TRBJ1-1	CASSLLPDGNTEAFF
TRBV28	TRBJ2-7	CASQTAPYEQYF
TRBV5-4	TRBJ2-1	CASSTDRGWNEQFF
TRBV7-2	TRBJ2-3	CASSFDPGRQYF
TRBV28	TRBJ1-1	CASSPAGTGSKAFF
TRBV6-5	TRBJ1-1	CASSYRTGGDEAFF
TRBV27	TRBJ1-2	CASSSTGFGYTF
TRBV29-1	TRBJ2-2	CSANRGTGGELFF
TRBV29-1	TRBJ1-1	CSVHGQFMNTEAFF
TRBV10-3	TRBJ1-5	CAISRSTGSNQPQHF
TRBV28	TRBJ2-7	CASSSGGDPYEQYF
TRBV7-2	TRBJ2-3	CASSYWAGGTQYF
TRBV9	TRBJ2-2	CASSTRTGQYGELFF
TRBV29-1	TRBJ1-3	CSVSETGEYTIYF
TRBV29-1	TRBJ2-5	CSARTGRETQYF
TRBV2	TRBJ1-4	CASKYRATNEKLFF
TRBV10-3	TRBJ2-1	CAISGTGGRGNEQFF
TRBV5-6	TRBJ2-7	CASSLAGGEQYF
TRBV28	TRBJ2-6	CASSLLAGNSGANVLTF
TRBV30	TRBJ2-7	CAWSSQIYEQYF
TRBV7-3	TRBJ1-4	CASSPQGPVGKLFF
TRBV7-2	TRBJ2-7	CASSYGLAEAYEQYF
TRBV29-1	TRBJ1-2	CSVGTGANYGYTF
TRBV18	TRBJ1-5	CASSGQGATNQPQHF
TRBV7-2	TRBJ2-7	CASSLEPGRNYEQYF
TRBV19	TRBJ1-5	CASSDRVGQPQHF
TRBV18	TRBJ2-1	CASSPQGNEQFF
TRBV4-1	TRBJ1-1	CASSQDLTGTEAFF
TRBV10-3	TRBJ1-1	CAIKTDGGGTEAFF
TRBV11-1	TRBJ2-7	CASSLGGFFYEQYF
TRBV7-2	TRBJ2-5	CASSPGTTQETQYF
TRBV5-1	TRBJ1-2	CASSYRGQDYGYTF
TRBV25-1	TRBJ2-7	CASSERVQETYEQYF
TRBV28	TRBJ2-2	CASSSRNTGELFF
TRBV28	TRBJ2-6	CASSLWPGIASGANVLTF
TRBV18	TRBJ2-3	CASSPPGRDTQYF
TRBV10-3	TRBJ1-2	CAISFEPGTLTFTGYTF
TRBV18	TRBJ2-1	CASSPPGSSSYNEQFF
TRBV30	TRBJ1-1	CAWSRLGASGTEAFF
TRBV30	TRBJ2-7	CAWTGNRGTYEQYF
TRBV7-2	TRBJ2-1	CASSLGLAGGEKQFF
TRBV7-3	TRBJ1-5	CASSFGGNQPQHF
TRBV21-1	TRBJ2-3	CASRVSKRRDRPTDTQYF
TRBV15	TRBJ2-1	CATSHFSGGTREQFF